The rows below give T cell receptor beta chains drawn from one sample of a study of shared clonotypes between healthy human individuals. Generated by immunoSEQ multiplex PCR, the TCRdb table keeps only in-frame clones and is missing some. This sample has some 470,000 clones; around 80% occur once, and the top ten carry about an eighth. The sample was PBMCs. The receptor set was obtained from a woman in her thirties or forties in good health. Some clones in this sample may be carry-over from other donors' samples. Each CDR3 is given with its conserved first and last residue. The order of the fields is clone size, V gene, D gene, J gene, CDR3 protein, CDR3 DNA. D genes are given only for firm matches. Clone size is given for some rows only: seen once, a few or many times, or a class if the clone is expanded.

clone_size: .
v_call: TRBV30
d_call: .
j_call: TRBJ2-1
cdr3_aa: CAWTPGHLYNEQFF
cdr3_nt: TGTGCCTGGACTCCGGGACACCTATACAATGAGCAGTTCTTC

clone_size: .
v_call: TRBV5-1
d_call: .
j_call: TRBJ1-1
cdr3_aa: CASSLWDEEDEAFF
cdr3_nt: TGCGCCAGCAGCTTATGGGACGAAGAAGATGAAGCTTTCTTT

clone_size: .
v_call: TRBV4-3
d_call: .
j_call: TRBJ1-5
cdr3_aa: CASSQEQGNQPQHF
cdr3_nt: TGCGCCAGCAGCCAAGAACAGGGCAATCAGCCTCAGCATTTT

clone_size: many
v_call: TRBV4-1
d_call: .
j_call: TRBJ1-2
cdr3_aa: CASSQVQRPDYGYTF
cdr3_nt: TGCGCCAGCAGCCAAGTACAACGGCCGGACTATGGCTACACCTTC

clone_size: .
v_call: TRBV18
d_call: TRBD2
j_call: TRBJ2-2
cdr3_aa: CASSPQGLAGSLGELFF
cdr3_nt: TGTGCCAGCTCACCACAGGGACTAGCGGGATCTCTCGGGGAGCTGTTTTTT

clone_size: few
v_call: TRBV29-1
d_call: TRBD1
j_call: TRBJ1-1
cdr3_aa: CSVGGGQGGTEAFF
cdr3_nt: TGCAGCGTTGGGGGGGGACAGGGCGGCACTGAAGCTTTCTTT

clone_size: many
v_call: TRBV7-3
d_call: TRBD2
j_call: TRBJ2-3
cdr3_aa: CASSPVAGDTQYF
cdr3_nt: TGTGCCAGCAGCCCCGTAGCGGGAGATACGCAGTATTTT

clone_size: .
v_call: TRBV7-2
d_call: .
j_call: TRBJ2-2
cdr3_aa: CASSNLGQLGWELFF
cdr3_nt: TGTGCCAGCAGCAACCTGGGGCAGCTGGGGTGGGAGCTGTTTTTT

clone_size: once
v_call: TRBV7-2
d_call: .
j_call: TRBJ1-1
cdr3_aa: CASRPAMGNTEAFF
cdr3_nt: TGTGCCAGCAGACCCGCGATGGGGAACACTGAAGCTTTCTTT

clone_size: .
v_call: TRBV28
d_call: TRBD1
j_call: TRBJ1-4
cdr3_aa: CASSSGTDEKLFF
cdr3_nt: TGTGCCAGCAGTTCCGGGACAGATGAAAAACTGTTTTTT

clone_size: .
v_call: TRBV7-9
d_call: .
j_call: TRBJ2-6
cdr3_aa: CASSFRDVLTF
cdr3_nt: TGTGCCAGCAGCTTCCGGGACGTCCTGACTTTC

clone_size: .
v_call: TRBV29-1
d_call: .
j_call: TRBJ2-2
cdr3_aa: CSVSGTAPNTGELFF
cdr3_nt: TGCAGCGTATCTGGGACGGCACCGAACACCGGGGAGCTGTTTTTT

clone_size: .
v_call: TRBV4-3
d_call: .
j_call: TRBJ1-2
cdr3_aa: CASRSADKANYGYTF
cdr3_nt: TGCGCCAGCAGGTCCGCGGACAAGGCTAACTATGGCTACACCTTC

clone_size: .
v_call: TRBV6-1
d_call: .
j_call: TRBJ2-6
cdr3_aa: CASSEKLQFDSGANVLTF
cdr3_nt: TGTGCCAGCAGTGAAAAGTTACAGTTCGACTCTGGGGCCAACGTCCTGACTTTC

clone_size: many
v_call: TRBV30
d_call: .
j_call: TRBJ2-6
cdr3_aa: CAWTPLPGANVLTF
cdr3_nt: TGTGCCTGGACTCCCCTACCTGGGGCCAACGTCCTGACTTTC

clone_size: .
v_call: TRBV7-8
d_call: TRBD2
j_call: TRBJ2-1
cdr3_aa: CASSWTSSWGEQFF
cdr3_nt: TGTGCCAGCAGCTGGACTAGCTCGTGGGGTGAGCAGTTCTTC

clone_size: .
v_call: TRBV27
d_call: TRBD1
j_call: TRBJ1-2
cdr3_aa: CASSLRGYRGSYGYTF
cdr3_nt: TGTGCCAGCAGTTTACGCGGCTACAGGGGCAGCTATGGCTACACCTTC

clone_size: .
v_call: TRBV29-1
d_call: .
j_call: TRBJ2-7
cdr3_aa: CSVVGGGDEQYF
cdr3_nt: TGCAGCGTTGTGGGAGGCGGAGACGAGCAGTACTTC

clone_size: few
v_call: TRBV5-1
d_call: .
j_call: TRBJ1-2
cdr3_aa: CASSLDTPTGGYTF
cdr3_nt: TGCGCCAGCAGCTTGGACACACCTACGGGTGGCTACACCTTC

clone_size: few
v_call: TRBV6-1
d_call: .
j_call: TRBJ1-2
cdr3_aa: CASSEVGFGGYTF
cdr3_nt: TGTGCCAGCAGTGAAGTAGGATTTGGTGGCTACACCTTC

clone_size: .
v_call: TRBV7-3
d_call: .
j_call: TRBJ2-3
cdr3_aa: CASSLTPDTQYF
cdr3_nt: TGTGCCAGCAGCTTAACTCCAGATACGCAGTATTTT

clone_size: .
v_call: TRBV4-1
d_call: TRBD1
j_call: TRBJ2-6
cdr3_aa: CASSQGQGRFGANVLTF
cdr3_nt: TGCGCCAGCAGCCAGGGACAGGGGCGTTTTGGGGCCAACGTCCTGACTTTC

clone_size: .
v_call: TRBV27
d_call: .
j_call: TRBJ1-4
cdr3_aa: CASSARRGFGNEKLFF
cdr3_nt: TGTGCCAGCAGTGCGCGACGGGGATTTGGGAATGAAAAACTGTTTTTT

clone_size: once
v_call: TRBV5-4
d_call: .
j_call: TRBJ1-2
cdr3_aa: CASSPSLTPGTVNYGYTF
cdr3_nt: TGCGCCAGCAGCCCTTCACTAACCCCCGGGACCGTAAACTATGGCTACACCTTC

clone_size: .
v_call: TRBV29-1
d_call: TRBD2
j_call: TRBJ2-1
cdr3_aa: CSVPGASGIGMGYNEQFF
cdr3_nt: TGCAGCGTCCCTGGGGCTAGCGGGATTGGGATGGGTTACAATGAGCAGTTCTTC

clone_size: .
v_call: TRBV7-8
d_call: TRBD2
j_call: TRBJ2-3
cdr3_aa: CASSFRGTSGGADTQYF
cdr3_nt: TGTGCCAGCAGCTTCCGTGGGACTAGTGGAGGCGCAGATACGCAGTATTTT

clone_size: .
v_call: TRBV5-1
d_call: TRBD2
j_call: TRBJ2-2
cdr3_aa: CASSLLTSGREWSGELFF
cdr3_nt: TGCGCCAGCAGCTTATTAACTAGCGGGAGGGAGTGGTCCGGGGAGCTGTTTTTT

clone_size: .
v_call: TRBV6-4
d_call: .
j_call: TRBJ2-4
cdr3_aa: CASSEKEGANIQYF
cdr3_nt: TGTGCCAGCAGTGAGAAGGAAGGGGCAAACATTCAGTACTTC

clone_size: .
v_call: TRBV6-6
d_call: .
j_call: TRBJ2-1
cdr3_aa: CASSHNEQFF
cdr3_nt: TGTGCCAGCAGTCACAATGAGCAGTTCTTC

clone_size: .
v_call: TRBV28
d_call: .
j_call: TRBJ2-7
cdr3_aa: CASSLTQTGEQYF
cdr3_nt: TGTGCCAGCAGTTTGACTCAAACGGGGGAGCAGTACTTC